The 19 T cell receptor beta chains presented below share a single source sample, sequenced in a study of T cell responses to AZD1222 COVID-19 vaccine. Here immunoSEQ multiplex PCR was the method, and the copy in TCRdb shows in-frame clones only, minus some. The sample has under 150,000 clones, around 88% seen once. The source was peripheral blood, collected on day 0 of AZD1222 vaccination. These receptor sequences come from an adult in good health.

The chain recombines TRBV5-3 with TRBJ1-1; D possibly corresponds to TRBD1 (6 bases). TRBV5-3 qualifies as an ORF whose function is uncertain. The CDR3 consists of 14 residues. Trimming left V 1 base short and J 4 bases short, with 11 bases between. The CDR3 here is CARSLKKQGTEAFF. The CDR3 DNA follows: TGTGCCAGAAGCTTGAAGAAACAGGGCACTGAAGCTTTCTTT.

The chain links TRBV7-8 to TRBJ1-1, with D maybe TRBD1 (5 bases). Per the germline V gene, CDR1 is SGHVS and CDR2 is FQNEAQ. The CDR3 loop spans 16 amino acids. Trimming took 0 bases from V and 7 from J, leaving 18 bases between them. The CDR3 nucleotides are TGTGCCAGCAGCTTAGCCGTCGGGAGGGGAAAGGGTGAAGCTTTCTTT. Amino acids: CASSLAVGRGKGEAFF.

V and J are TRBV12-3 or TRBV12-4 and TRBJ2-2; 7 nucleotides align to TRBD2. The CDR3 loop spans 12 amino acids. Trimming took 5 bases from V and 7 from J; bases not matched to a gene: 1. The CDR3 reads CASSRTSGELFF. CDR3 sequence (DNA): TGTGCCAGCAGTCGGACTAGCGGGGAGCTGTTTTTT.

V is TRBV7-3 and J is TRBJ2-1; D gene unclear. V dropped 2 bases and J dropped 3 bases, with 11 bases sitting between them. This CDR3 spans 15 amino acids. Germline V gene lookup returns CDR1 SGHTA and CDR2 FQGTGA. The CDR3 sequence is CASSLDKNYYNEQFF. The CDR3 DNA reads TGTGCCAGCAGCTTAGACAAGAACTACTACAATGAGCAGTTCTTC.

This sequence joins TRBV20-1 and TRBJ2-7, with 11 positions matching TRBD1. Germline V gives CDR1 DFQATT, CDR2 SNEGSKA (reference sequence). CDR3 length: 15 residues. Trimming removed 3 bases from V and 1 base from J; junction bases left unmatched: 5. The CDR3 nucleotides read TGCAGTGCTAGTGGGGACAGGGGGTTTTCCTACGAGCAGTACTTC. It yields the protein CSASGDRGFSYEQYF.

This clone has a handful of counts. The rearrangement uses TRBV6-5 and TRBJ1-5; possibly TRBD1 for D (5 bases). CDR1 is MNHEY, CDR2 SVGAGI, per germline. V lost 6 bases, J lost 1 base, and 13 bases lay in between. CDR3 length: 15 amino acids. The CDR3 loop reads CASSGTEGSNQPQHF. CDR3 DNA sequence: TGTGCCAGCAGCGGGACCGAGGGGAGCAATCAGCCCCAGCATTTT.

This rearrangement joins TRBV5-3 to TRBJ1-2, with D unresolved. TRBV5-3 is assigned to the ORF class and has an uncertain function. The CDR3 is 13 amino acids. Trimming cost V 2 bases and J 4 bases, with 9 bases left between them. The CDR3: CARSLIRSYGYTF. The DNA of the CDR3 is TGTGCCAGAAGCTTAATCAGGTCCTATGGCTACACCTTC.

The V gene is TRBV27, the J gene TRBJ1-5, with D perhaps matching TRBD1 (6 bases). CDR1 is MNHEY, CDR2 SMNVEV, per germline (reference sequence). CDR3 length: 16 residues. Trimming stripped 3 bases from V and 1 base from J, with 13 bases between. The CDR3 DNA reads as TGTGCCAGCAGTTTTGCGGGACACCCCAGCAATCAGCCCCAGCATTTT. Its protein is CASSFAGHPSNQPQHF.

The CDR3 nucleotides read TGTGCCAGCAGCTTAATGAGACAGGGGACCACAGATACGCAGTATTTT. This translates into CASSLMRQGTTDTQYF. The rearrangement links TRBV7-9 to TRBJ2-3; the match to TRBD1 covers 8 bases. J gave up 2 bases and V 2 bases, and 6 bases lay outside the gene matches. The CDR3 is 16 amino acids. Germline V gene sequence: CDR1 SEHNR, CDR2 FQNEAQ (reference sequence).

The genes are TRBV19 and TRBJ2-7; 8 bases fit TRBD1. Looked up from germline, CDR1 is LNHDA and CDR2 is SQIVND (reference sequence). The J segment lost 2 bases and the V segment lost 4 bases, leaving 10 bases of the junction unmatched. The CDR3 totals 16 residues. The CDR3 DNA reads as TGTGCCAGTAGTACGCCGCCCGGGACAGGAACCTACGAGCAGTACTTC. Amino acids: CASSTPPGTGTYEQYF. The whole variable domain, remainder taken from reference TRBV19 and TRBJ2-7, is DGGITQSPKYLFRKEGQNVTLSCEQNLNHDAMYWYRQDPGQGLRLIYYSQIVNDFQKGDIAEGYSVSREKKESFPLTVTSAQKNPTAFYLCASSTPPGTGTYEQYFGPGTRLTVT.

J is TRBJ2-1 and V is TRBV19; 9 positions match TRBD2. The CDR3 runs 15 residues. V shed 3 bases, J shed 4 bases, and the junction held 4 bases outside the gene matches. The germline V gene has CDR1 LNHDA and CDR2 SQIVND (reference sequence). CDR3 nucleotides: TGTGCCAGTAGTATTTCGCTAGCGGGATACAATGAGCAGTTCTTC. Translated, it gives CASSISLAGYNEQFF.

The table lists this clone with a count of one. The rearrangement uses TRBV27 and TRBJ1-1; D gene ambiguous. V was shortened by 5 bases and J by 1 base, with 11 bases between the two germline ends. Germline V gives CDR1 MNHEY, CDR2 SMNVEV (reference sequence). CDR3 length: 14 amino acids. The CDR3 coding sequence is TGTGCCAGCAGTCCGCCTAACGGGAACACTGAAGCTTTCTTT. It codes for CASSPPNGNTEAFF.

The J gene is TRBJ2-5, the V gene TRBV28; 7 bases are a match to TRBD1. V shed 5 bases, J shed 4 bases, and the junction held 10 bases outside the gene matches. This CDR3 has 15 amino acids. CDR1 and CDR2 from the germline V gene are MDHEN and SYDVKM. CDR3 amino acids: CASSSYKDRVETQYF. CDR3 in DNA: TGTGCCAGCAGTAGCTACAAAGACAGGGTAGAGACCCAGTACTTC.

This clone was seen more than once but under ten times. V is TRBV6-5 and J is TRBJ2-7; 7 bases map to TRBD1. CDR1 is MNHEY and CDR2 is SVGAGI in the germline V gene. This CDR3 spans 15 amino acids. After removal of 5 bases from V and 7 bases from J, the junction contained 14 bases not matched to a gene. The DNA of the CDR3 is TGTGCCAGCAGTCGTGACAGGGTTCCGACGGGGGAGCAGTACTTC. It codes for CASSRDRVPTGEQYF.

This rearrangement joins TRBV29-1 to TRBJ1-3; D is ambiguous. The CDR3 is made up of 14 amino acids. Germline V gene lookup returns CDR1 SQVTM and CDR2 ANQGSEA. V dropped 2 bases and J dropped 3 bases, with 11 bases sitting between them. CDR3 DNA sequence: TGCAGCGTTGAATTTAGGGAGGGTGGAAACACCATATATTTT. Translation gives CSVEFREGGNTIYF.

CDR3 in amino acids: CASSPGQAYTGELFF. The CDR3 DNA reads TGTGCCAGCAGCCCGGGACAGGCGTACACCGGGGAGCTGTTTTTT. This rearrangement joins TRBV3-1 (or the pseudogene TRBV3-2) to TRBJ2-2; 8 bases agree with TRBD1. The CDR3 extends over 15 amino acids. V dropped 4 bases and J dropped 3; count of bases not matched to a gene: 4. Looked up from germline, CDR1 is LGHDT and CDR2 is YNNKEL (reference sequence).

The genes are TRBV5-4 and TRBJ2-5; no reliable D call. V gave up 4 bases and J gave up 5 bases, with 9 bases separating them. The CDR3 is 12 amino acids. The V gene's germline CDR1 is SGHNT and CDR2 YYREEE (reference sequence). The chain's CDR3 is CASSPGGETQYF. Here the CDR3 DNA reads TGTGCCAGCAGCCCGGGTGGGGAGACCCAGTACTTC. The full variable domain, rest sourced from reference TRBV5-4 and TRBJ2-5, is ETGVTQSPTHLIKTRGQQVTLRCSSQSGHNTVSWYQQALGQGPQFIFQYYREEENGRGNFPPRFSGLQFPNYSSELNVNALELDDSALYLCASSPGGETQYFGPGTRLLVL.

The CDR3 loop reads CASQLPGLAALGTDTQYF. For the CDR3, the DNA is TGCGCCAGCCAATTACCGGGACTAGCGGCATTGGGCACAGATACGCAGTATTTT. The chain employs TRBV5-1 and TRBJ2-3; TRBD2 aligns across 11 bases. CDR3 length equals 18 residues. Germline values: CDR1 SGHRS, CDR2 YFSETQ. Germline trimming cut 7 bases from V and 1 base from J; bases unmatched to any gene: 14.

The chain joins TRBV7-2 to TRBJ2-3, with a weak D call TRBD1 (5 bases). Trimming took off 8 bases at V and 6 bases at J, with 12 bases between the two ends. There are 12 residues in the CDR3. Germline values: CDR1 SGHTA, CDR2 FQGNSA. CDR3 nucleotide sequence: TGTGCCAGCCGCCCCCCAGGGGATACGCAGTATTTT. Translated, it gives CASRPPGDTQYF.